This T cell receptor beta chain was recorded in a study of CD8 T cells in Susac syndrome. RNA, at about 0.5 to 1 ug, was reverse transcribed with random hexamers. MiXCR, applied by TCRdb to the immunoSEQ multiplex PCR reads, yields one record per CDR3 protein. The sample contains approximately 220,000 distinct CDR3 sequences, about 93% of which appear only once. The CDR3 is 15 residues long. V was clipped by 0 bases and J by 6 bases; unmatched bases: 7. Germline-derived CDR1 and CDR2 are SGHDN and FVKESK. This clonotype has only one observation. The receptor was derived from a human donor with multiple sclerosis. Sequencing was done on a sample of CD8+ T cells from PBMCs. The chain has TRBV14 and TRBJ1-2; 7 nucleotides agree with TRBD1. CDR3 in amino acids: CASSQDSQGRHGYTF. In nucleotides, the CDR3 is TGTGCCAGCAGCCAAGATTCACAGGGGAGGCATGGCTACACCTTC.